The entry below describes one TCR beta chain. What it recognizes is unknown. The germline V and J ends were trimmed by 5 bases and 0 bases, with 12 bases remaining between them. The CDR3 sequence is 16 residues long. Germline V gene sequence: CDR1 SGHRS, CDR2 YFSETQ. This specimen belongs to a study of shared clonotypes between healthy human individuals. Whole-study findings and limits: Relative to clonotypes present in all four donors, those not shared had lower generation probabilities.

DNA at about 0.2 ug, some 31,000 T cell genomes, went into sorted-subset replicate PCRs. As originally analysed: Owing to the provision of junction-only sequences devoid of quality scores by immunoSEQ, filtering differed. The repertoire was sequenced with immunoSEQ multiplex PCR; TCRdb's copy has only in-frame clones and lacks some. V and J calls and clone size follow that table, whereas D and trimming were derived from the DNA. The table records roughly 2.6 million clones, over 85% of them present only once. Nashville, Tennessee was home to all donors, each a Caucasian adult. The chain has TRBV5-1 and TRBJ2-6, with D uncertain. The material sequenced was naive CD4+ T cells sorted from blood. As to subset: CD45RA+ positively selected. The clonotype originates from a man in his late teens or twenties in good health. The CDR3 DNA reads TGCGCCAGCAGACGTATTCAGAGCTCTGGGGCCAACGTCCTGACTTTC. Amino acid sequence: CASRRIQSSGANVLTF.